The present T cell receptor (beta chain) was sequenced within a study of T cells after yellow fever vaccination. Losses at the gene ends were 1 base for V and 1 base for J; bases not matched to a gene: 9. CDR3 size: 18 residues. Germline V gene sequence: CDR1 SGHRS, CDR2 YFSETQ. Study conclusions and caveats: Booster samples showed a return of most primary-vaccination clones (approximately 96% CD4, roughly 85% CD8).

TCRdb reanalysed the 5' RACE reads using MiXCR and keeps one entry per CDR3 protein. The data show 450,000 to 600,000 distinct CDR3 sequences, 13% seen once. For this clonotype: Its cognate antigen is unknown.

The chain uses TRBV5-1 and TRBJ2-4; 9 nucleotides match TRBD2. This material consisted of PBMCs, taken on the day of the yellow fever booster vaccination. This receptor was identified in a young man who received the YFV17D yellow fever vaccine. CDR3 sequence (DNA): TGCGCCAGCAGCTTGATTAGCGGGAGTAAAACTGCCAAAAACATTCAGTACTTC. Translating it yields CASSLISGSKTAKNIQYF.